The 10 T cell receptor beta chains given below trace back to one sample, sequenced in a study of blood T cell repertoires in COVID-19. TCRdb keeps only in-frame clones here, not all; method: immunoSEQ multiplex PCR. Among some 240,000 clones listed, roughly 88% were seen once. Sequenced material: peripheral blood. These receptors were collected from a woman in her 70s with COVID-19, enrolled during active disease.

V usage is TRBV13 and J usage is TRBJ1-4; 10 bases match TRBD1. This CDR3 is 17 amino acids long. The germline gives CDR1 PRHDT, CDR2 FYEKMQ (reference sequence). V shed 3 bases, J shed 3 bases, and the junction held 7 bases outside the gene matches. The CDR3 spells CASSLRTGGVANEKLFF. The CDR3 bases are TGTGCCAGCAGCTTGCGGACAGGGGGGGTGGCTAATGAAAAACTGTTTTTT.

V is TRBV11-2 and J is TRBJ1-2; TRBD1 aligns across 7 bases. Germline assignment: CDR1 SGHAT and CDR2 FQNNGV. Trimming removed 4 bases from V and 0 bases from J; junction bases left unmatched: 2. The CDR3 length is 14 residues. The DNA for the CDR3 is TGTGCCAGCAGCTCGGACAGGACTAACTATGGCTACACCTTC. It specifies CASSSDRTNYGYTF.

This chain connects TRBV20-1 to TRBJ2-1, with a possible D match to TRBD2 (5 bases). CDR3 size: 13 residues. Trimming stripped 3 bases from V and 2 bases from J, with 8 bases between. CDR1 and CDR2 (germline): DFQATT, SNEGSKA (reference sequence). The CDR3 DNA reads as TGCAGTGCTAGTGTTAGCGCCTACAATGAGCAGTTCTTC. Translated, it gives CSASVSAYNEQFF.

CDR3 nucleotide sequence: TGTGCCTGGAGCACTTTAGATGGCTACACCTTC. This translates into CAWSTLDGYTF. The gene calls are TRBV30 and TRBJ1-2; D is unclear. The CDR3 has 11 amino acids. CDR1 and CDR2 (germline): GTSNPN, SVGIG (reference sequence). V lost 3 bases and J lost 6, with 8 bases in between.

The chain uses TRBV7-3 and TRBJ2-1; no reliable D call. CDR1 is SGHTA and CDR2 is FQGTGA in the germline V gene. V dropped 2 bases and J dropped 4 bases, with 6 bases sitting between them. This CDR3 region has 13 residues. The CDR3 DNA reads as TGTGCCAGCAGCTTATCGGGTTACAATGAGCAGTTCTTC. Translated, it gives CASSLSGYNEQFF. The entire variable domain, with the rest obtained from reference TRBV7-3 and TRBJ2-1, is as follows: GAGVSQTPSNKVTEKGKYVELRCDPISGHTALYWYRQSLGQGPEFLIYFQGTGAADDSGLPNDRFFAVRPEGSVSTLKIQRTERGDSAVYLCASSLSGYNEQFFGPGTRLTVL.

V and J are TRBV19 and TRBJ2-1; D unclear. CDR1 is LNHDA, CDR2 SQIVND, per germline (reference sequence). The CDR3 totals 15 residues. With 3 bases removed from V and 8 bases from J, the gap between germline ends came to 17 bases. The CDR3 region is CASSIGSPLRDEQFF. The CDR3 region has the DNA TGTGCCAGTAGTATTGGTTCCCCACTACGGGATGAGCAGTTCTTC.

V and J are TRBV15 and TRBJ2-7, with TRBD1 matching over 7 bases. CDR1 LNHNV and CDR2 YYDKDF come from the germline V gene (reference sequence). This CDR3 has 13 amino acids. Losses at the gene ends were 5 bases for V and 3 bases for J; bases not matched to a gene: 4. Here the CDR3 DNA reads TGTGCCACCAGCGCAAACAGGGGCTACGAGCAGTACTTC. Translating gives CATSANRGYEQYF.

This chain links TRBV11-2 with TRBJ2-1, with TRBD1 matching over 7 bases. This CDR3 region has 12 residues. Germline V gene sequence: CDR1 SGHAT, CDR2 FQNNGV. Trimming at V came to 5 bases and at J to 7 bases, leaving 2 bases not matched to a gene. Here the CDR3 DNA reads TGTGCCAGCAGCAGGGGGCAAAATGAGCAGTTCTTC. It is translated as CASSRGQNEQFF.

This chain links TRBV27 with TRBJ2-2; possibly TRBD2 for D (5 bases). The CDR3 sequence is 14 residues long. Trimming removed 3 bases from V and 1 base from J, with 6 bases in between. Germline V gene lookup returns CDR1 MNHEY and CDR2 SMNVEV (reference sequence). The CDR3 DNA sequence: TGTGCCAGCAGTTTCGCGGGGAACACCGGGGAGCTGTTTTTT. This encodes CASSFAGNTGELFF.

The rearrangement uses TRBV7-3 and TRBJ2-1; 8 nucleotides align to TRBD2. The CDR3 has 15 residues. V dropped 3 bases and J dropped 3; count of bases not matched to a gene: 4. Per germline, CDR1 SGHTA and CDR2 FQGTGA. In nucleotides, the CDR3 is TGTGCCAGCAGCTTTGCGGGAGGCGGCTACAATGAGCAGTTCTTC. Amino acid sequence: CASSFAGGGYNEQFF.